This T cell receptor beta chain appears in the sequencing data of a study of T cell repertoires in ileal Crohn's disease. Whole-study context: About half of patients got postoperative therapy: roughly 12 thiopurines, 18 anti-TNF. MI samples are biopsies from the surgical specimen's proximal margin. Overall study results and limits: High-frequency clones were more common in sorted CD8 than CD4 cells. Every patient over 26.8% clonality showed endoscopic recurrence.

Of note for this clone: What it recognizes is unknown.

Germline V gene data show CDR1 as SGHTA and CDR2 as FQGNSA. The junction had 5 bases not matched to a gene; V was cut back by 1 base and J by 4 bases. This CDR3 has 16 amino acids. Time point given: proximal margin of the surgical specimen (macroscopically non-inflamed). Data came from immunoSEQ multiplex PCR; TCRdb stores just in-frame clones and leaves some out. Of several thousand clones listed, 72% are singletons. This TCR came from an adult with Crohn's disease. V and J are TRBV7-2 and TRBJ2-7; 12 bases agree with TRBD2. Material for sequencing was ileal tissue. CDR3 loop: CASSLGASGGVYEQYF. The CDR3 DNA reads TGTGCCAGCAGCTTAGGGGCTAGCGGGGGGGTTTACGAGCAGTACTTC.